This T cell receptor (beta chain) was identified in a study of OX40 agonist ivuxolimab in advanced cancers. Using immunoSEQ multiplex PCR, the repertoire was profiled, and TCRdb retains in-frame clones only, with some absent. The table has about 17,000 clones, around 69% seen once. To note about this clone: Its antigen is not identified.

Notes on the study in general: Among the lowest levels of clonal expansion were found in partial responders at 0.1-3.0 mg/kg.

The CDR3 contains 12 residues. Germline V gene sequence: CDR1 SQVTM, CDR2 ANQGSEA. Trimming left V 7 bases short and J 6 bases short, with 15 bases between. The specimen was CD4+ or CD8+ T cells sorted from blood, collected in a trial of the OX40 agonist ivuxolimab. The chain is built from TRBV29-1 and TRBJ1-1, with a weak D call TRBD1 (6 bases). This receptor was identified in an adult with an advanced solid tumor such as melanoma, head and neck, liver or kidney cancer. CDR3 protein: CSAGQSSPEAFF. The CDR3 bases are TGCAGCGCGGGACAATCATCCCCTGAAGCTTTCTTT.